Each of the 19 T cell receptor beta chains below was sequenced from the same sample in a study of shared clonotypes between healthy human individuals. Using immunoSEQ multiplex PCR, the repertoire was profiled, and TCRdb retains in-frame clones only, with some absent. The sample records roughly 2,500,000 clones, 93% being singletons. Sample: naive CD4+ T cells from PBMCs. Noted subset: CD45RA+ positively selected. The receptors shown here come from a man aged 18-30 years in good health. Some clones in this sample may be carry-over from other donors' samples.

The gene calls are TRBV10-3 and TRBJ1-2, with 7 nucleotides matching TRBD1. Trimming at V came to 10 bases and at J to 5 bases, leaving 10 bases not matched to a gene. Germline CDR1 is ENHRY and CDR2 is SYGVKD. CDR3 length: 13 amino acids. The CDR3 sequence: CATLNNRGYGYTF. For the CDR3, the DNA is TGTGCCACCCTAAATAACAGGGGATATGGCTACACCTTC.

The chain couples TRBV9 to TRBJ2-3, with D unresolved. The CDR3 is 14 residues long. V lost 1 base and J 4 bases, leaving 10 bases between the germline ends. Per the germline V gene, CDR1 is SGDLS and CDR2 is YYNGEE. DNA for the CDR3: TGTGCCAGCAGCGTAAAGGGATCGGCAGATACGCAGTATTTT. Amino acid sequence: CASSVKGSADTQYF.

About this clone itself: Other DNA sequences in this sample translate to the same CDR3. The chain is built from TRBV5-1 and TRBJ2-5; 13 nucleotides align to TRBD2. Germline V gene lookup returns CDR1 SGHRS and CDR2 YFSETQ. The junction had 2 bases not matched to a gene; V was cut back by 0 bases and J by 3 bases. The CDR3 contains 16 residues. CDR3 amino acids: CASSLGGLAGEETQYF. Here the CDR3 DNA reads TGCGCCAGCAGCTTGGGTGGACTAGCGGGAGAAGAGACCCAGTACTTC.

V is TRBV28 and J is TRBJ2-1; the match to TRBD2 covers 8 bases. V lost 4 bases to trimming and J lost 2 bases; unmatched junction nucleotides: 7. In germline, CDR1 is MDHEN, CDR2 SYDVKM. The CDR3 runs 16 residues. The CDR3 loop is CASSYSSGTTYNEQFF. CDR3 in DNA: TGTGCCAGCAGTTATAGTAGCGGGACAACCTACAATGAGCAGTTCTTC.

This chain uses TRBV18 with TRBJ1-4; D gene unclear. Germline V gene data show CDR1 as KGHSH and CDR2 as LQKENI. This CDR3 region has 14 residues. Trimming cost V 6 bases and J 5 bases, with 13 bases left between them. DNA for the CDR3: TGTGCCAGCTCCCCGAAGAGTCTGAATGAAAAACTGTTTTTT. Translation: CASSPKSLNEKLFF.

The V gene is TRBV4-1, the J gene TRBJ1-4; D is unclear. This CDR3 contains 13 residues. Germline CDR1 reads MGHRA; CDR2 reads YSYEKL. V was shortened by 1 base and J by 7 bases, with 7 bases between the two germline ends. CDR3 in DNA: TGCGCCAGCAGCCAAGCCCTCCCTGAAAAACTGTTTTTT. Protein: CASSQALPEKLFF.

This clone was seen a handful of times. The sample holds other DNA sequences that translate to the same CDR3. The CDR3 DNA sequence: TGTGCCAGCAGCCCGGACAGGGATCAGCCCCAGCATTTT. It translates to CASSPDRDQPQHF. The V gene is TRBV7-2, the J gene TRBJ1-5; TRBD1 matches 8 bases. In germline, CDR1 is SGHTA, CDR2 FQGNSA. This CDR3 is 13 amino acids long. V lost 5 bases and J lost 5; bases outside the gene matches: 2.

This clone was observed once. The chain combines TRBV27 with TRBJ1-1; 8 nucleotides agree with TRBD1. V was pared by 2 bases and J by 10 bases, with 9 bases of the junction left unmatched. CDR1 is MNHEY and CDR2 is SMNVEV in the germline V gene (reference sequence). This CDR3 is built from 14 residues. CDR3 residues: CASSLGQGAGVAFF. For the CDR3, the DNA is TGTGCCAGCAGTTTAGGGCAGGGGGCCGGTGTAGCTTTCTTT.

The chain links TRBV15 to TRBJ1-3; TRBD1 might be the D (5 bases). The CDR3 spans 12 residues. The ends were cut back, 9 bases at V and 9 bases at J, with 15 bases in the middle. CDR1 and CDR2 from the germline V gene are LNHNV and YYDKDF (reference sequence). The CDR3 is CATGAPKSTIYF. In DNA form, the CDR3 reads TGTGCCACAGGGGCCCCAAAAAGCACCATATATTTT.

This chain joins TRBV7-9 and TRBJ2-5; weak D call: TRBD1 (5 bases). Trimming removed 1 base at V and 1 base at J, with 10 bases between. CDR1 and CDR2 (germline): SEHNR, FQNEAQ (reference sequence). The CDR3 has 15 amino acids. The CDR3 is CASSLDRSSQETQYF. DNA of the CDR3: TGTGCCAGCAGCTTAGACAGGTCATCCCAAGAGACCCAGTACTTC.

The gene calls are TRBV30 and TRBJ2-3; 7 bases align to TRBD2. The CDR3 covers 15 residues. Germline V gene sequence: CDR1 GTSNPN, CDR2 SVGIG (reference sequence). V was clipped by 5 bases and J by 2 bases; unmatched bases: 10. In DNA form, the CDR3 reads TGTGCCTGGGGGAGGGGATTAGGTGACACAGATACGCAGTATTTT. Translation: CAWGRGLGDTDTQYF.

The chain joins TRBV7-9 to TRBJ1-2; D unresolved. Trimming stripped 3 bases from V and 0 bases from J, with 17 bases between. CDR1 SEHNR and CDR2 FQNEAQ come from the germline V gene (reference sequence). The CDR3 is made up of 17 amino acids. The CDR3 DNA reads as TGTGCCAGCAGCTTCCAGGAATCACCTACCGCTAACTATGGCTACACCTTC. It translates to CASSFQESPTANYGYTF.

The V gene is TRBV29-1, the J gene TRBJ1-2; no firm D call. The CDR3 runs to 11 residues. The V end was cut by 5 bases, the J end by 6 bases, with 10 bases between. Germline V CDR1 and CDR2: SQVTM, ANQGSEA. This CDR3 reads CSVKGRDGYTF. The CDR3 DNA reads TGCAGCGTTAAGGGTCGGGATGGCTACACCTTC.

J is TRBJ2-1 and V is TRBV11-2, with 7 nucleotides matching TRBD2. The ends lost 0 bases at V and 7 bases at J; junction bases unmatched: 3. Germline-derived CDR1 and CDR2 are SGHAT and FQNNGV. The CDR3 is made up of 14 amino acids. CDR3 nucleotide sequence: TGTGCCAGCAGCTTAGATGGGGGGGGAAATGAGCAGTTCTTC. This gives the protein CASSLDGGGNEQFF. The full variable domain, its missing parts supplied by reference TRBV11-2 and TRBJ2-1, is EAGVAQSPRYKIIEKRQSVAFWCNPISGHATLYWYQQILGQGPKLLIQFQNNGVVDDSQLPKDRFSAERLKGVDSTLKIQPAKLEDSAVYLCASSLDGGGNEQFFGPGTRLTVL.

J is TRBJ1-1 and V is TRBV19; 7 bases align to TRBD1. The CDR3 contains 14 residues. Germline trimming cut 6 bases from V and 0 bases from J; bases unmatched to any gene: 4. Germline loops: CDR1 LNHDA, CDR2 SQIVND (reference sequence). CDR3 bases: TGTGCCAGTAGCCTGGGACAGTTGAACACTGAAGCTTTCTTT. Protein sequence: CASSLGQLNTEAFF.

The chain uses TRBV7-9 and TRBJ1-3; unclear D gene. The CDR3 has 17 amino acids. Per the germline V gene, CDR1 is SEHNR and CDR2 is FQNEAQ (reference sequence). V shed 1 base and J shed 0 bases, with 13 bases lying between them. CDR3 region: CASSLGEGLPSGNTIYF. The CDR3 DNA sequence: TGTGCCAGCAGCTTAGGGGAAGGCCTCCCCTCTGGAAACACCATATATTTT.

J is TRBJ2-6 and V is TRBV5-1, with no clear D. Trimming removed 0 bases at V and 0 bases at J, with 4 bases between. The CDR3 runs 15 residues. CDR1 is SGHRS and CDR2 is YFSETQ in the germline V gene. The CDR3 spells CASSLEASGANVLTF. The CDR3 DNA sequence: TGCGCCAGCAGCTTGGAGGCCTCTGGGGCCAACGTCCTGACTTTC. The whole variable domain, remainder taken from reference TRBV5-1 and TRBJ2-6, is KAGVTQTPRYLIKTRGQQVTLSCSPISGHRSVSWYQQTPGQGLQFLFEYFSETQRNKGNFPGRFSGRQFSNSRSEMNVSTLELGDSALYLCASSLEASGANVLTFGAGSRLTVL.

The chain uses TRBV28 and TRBJ1-2; D gene ambiguous. V was cut by 6 bases and J by 8 bases, with 19 bases left in between. The CDR3 loop spans 14 amino acids. Germline V gives CDR1 MDHEN, CDR2 SYDVKM. CDR3 DNA: TGTGCCAGCAGCGAAGTCAATCCGGCGTACGGCTACACCTTC. Translation: CASSEVNPAYGYTF.

The rearrangement uses TRBV13 and TRBJ2-7; 7 bases fit TRBD1. The CDR3 contains 14 residues. Germline V gene data show CDR1 as PRHDT and CDR2 as FYEKMQ (reference sequence). V lost 5 bases to trimming and J lost 4 bases; unmatched junction nucleotides: 8. DNA for the CDR3: TGTGCCAGCAGCCTAAGGGGACAGCCTTACGAGCAGTACTTC. Protein sequence: CASSLRGQPYEQYF. The full variable domain, in which reference TRBV13 and TRBJ2-7 provide the parts outside the CDR3, is AAGVIQSPRHLIKEKRETATLKCYPIPRHDTVYWYQQGPGQDPQFLISFYEKMQSDKGSIPDRFSAQQFSDYHSELNMSSLELGDSALYFCASSLRGQPYEQYFGPGTRLTVT.